A single sample is the source of the 20 T cell receptor beta chains below, sequenced in a study of CD8 T cells in Susac syndrome. The authors reverse transcribed about 0.5 to 1 ug RNA with random hexamers. TCRdb re-called the immunoSEQ multiplex PCR reads with MiXCR, one entry per CDR3 protein. There are roughly 60,000 distinct CDR3 sequences in the sample; over 85% occur only once, and 0.15% to 0.2% lies in the top ten. The sequenced sample consisted of CD8+ T cells from PBMCs. The source of these receptors is a human donor in good health.

The chain carries TRBV29-1 and TRBJ2-3; no firm D call. V was pared by 3 bases and J by 0 bases, with 4 bases between. This CDR3 has 12 amino acids. Germline CDR1 and CDR2: SQVTM and ANQGSEA. The CDR3 bases are TGCAGCGTTGACCTAAGCACAGATACGCAGTATTTT. This codes for CSVDLSTDTQYF.

The gene calls are TRBV20-1 and TRBJ2-3; no clear D. Trimming pared 6 bases from V and 2 bases from J, leaving 9 bases between. Germline CDR1 DFQATT, CDR2 SNEGSKA (reference sequence). The CDR3 runs to 12 residues. CDR3 DNA: TGCAGTGCCCCCCGGGCCACAGATACGCAGTATTTT. Translated: CSAPRATDTQYF.

Written as DNA, the CDR3 is TGTGCCAGCAGCAACGGAGGGGCAGGGGTCTACACCGGGGAGCTGTTTTTT. This translates into CASSNGGAGVYTGELFF. This chain joins TRBV11-2 and TRBJ2-2; D is perhaps TRBD1 or TRBD2 (6 bases each). The CDR3 extends over 17 amino acids. The germline gives CDR1 SGHAT, CDR2 FQNNGV. V dropped 5 bases and J dropped 3 bases, with 19 bases sitting between them. Together with reference TRBV11-2 and TRBJ2-2, the CDR3 gives the full variable domain: EAGVAQSPRYKIIEKRQSVAFWCNPISGHATLYWYQQILGQGPKLLIQFQNNGVVDDSQLPKDRFSAERLKGVDSTLKIQPAKLEDSAVYLCASSNGGAGVYTGELFFGEGSRLTVL.

The J gene is TRBJ1-2, the V gene TRBV28; D uncertain. CDR3 length: 13 residues. From germline, CDR1 is MDHEN and CDR2 SYDVKM. V lost 2 bases to trimming and J lost 4 bases, with 8 bases between them. CDR3 sequence: CASSLRSGYGYTF. The DNA of the CDR3 is TGTGCCAGCAGTTTAAGGTCCGGCTATGGCTACACCTTC.

This clonotype was picked up one time. This chain connects TRBV7-9 to TRBJ2-5; 10 bases are a match to TRBD1. V was clipped by 6 bases and J by 4 bases; unmatched bases: 8. The CDR3 totals 15 residues. Germline assignment: CDR1 SEHNR and CDR2 FQNEAQ (reference sequence). The CDR3 loop reads CASRRDRGSGETQYF. CDR3 sequence (DNA): TGTGCCAGCAGGAGGGACAGGGGATCGGGAGAGACCCAGTACTTC.

The CDR3 sequence is CASSPKAGPGYEQYF. CDR3 bases: TGCGCCAGCAGCCCAAAAGCAGGGCCGGGCTACGAGCAGTACTTC. The J gene is TRBJ2-7, the V gene TRBV4-3, with D possibly matching TRBD1 (5 bases). The V and J ends lost 4 bases and 3 bases respectively, with 16 bases between them. The germline CDR1 and CDR2 sequences are LGHNA and YSLEER. The CDR3 contains 15 residues.

The V gene is TRBV20-1, the J gene TRBJ1-2; no clear D gene. CDR1 and CDR2 (germline): DFQATT, SNEGSKA (reference sequence). The CDR3 is made up of 15 amino acids. V lost 0 bases, J lost 1 base, and 12 bases lay in between. The CDR3 protein is CSAREMNWGNYGYTF. CDR3 nucleotides: TGCAGTGCTAGAGAAATGAACTGGGGTAACTATGGCTACACCTTC.

The V gene is TRBV6-2 or TRBV6-3, the J gene TRBJ2-7; no clear D. Looked up from germline, CDR1 is MNHEY and CDR2 is SVGEGT. Trimming cost V 5 bases and J 10 bases, with 12 bases left between them. This CDR3 has 11 residues. CDR3 nucleotides: TGTGCCAGCAGTCTCACCGGCTTACAGTACTTC. Protein: CASSLTGLQYF.

V gene TRBV4-2 combines with J gene TRBJ2-7; the D gene could be TRBD1 or TRBD2 (5 bases each). V was pared by 1 base and J by 3 bases, with 13 bases between. Germline lookup yields CDR1 LGHNA and CDR2 YNFKEQ. The CDR3 is 15 residues long. CDR3 amino acids: CASSQVLEGHYEQYF. The CDR3 coding sequence is TGTGCCAGCAGCCAAGTGCTCGAGGGGCACTACGAGCAGTACTTC.

This chain connects TRBV30 to TRBJ2-1; 7 bases map to TRBD2. Germline V gives CDR1 GTSNPN, CDR2 SVGIG (reference sequence). The V segment lost 5 bases and the J segment 0 bases; nucleotides outside the gene matches: 7. This CDR3 is 15 amino acids long. For the CDR3, the DNA is TGTGCCTGGGGTAGCGGGCGCTCCTCCTACAATGAGCAGTTCTTC. It is translated as CAWGSGRSSYNEQFF.

This clonotype occurred once. CDR3 coding DNA: TGCAGTGCTAGAGATCTCGCCTACTCGCGTTCCACAGATACGCAGTATTTT. This gives the protein CSARDLAYSRSTDTQYF. J is TRBJ2-3 and V is TRBV20-1; the D is unclear. Trimming removed 0 bases from V and 2 bases from J, with 18 bases in between. Germline-derived CDR1 and CDR2 are DFQATT and SNEGSKA (reference sequence). This CDR3 comprises 17 residues.

The sample holds one count of this clonotype. V is TRBV6-5 and J is TRBJ2-2; D may correspond to TRBD1 or TRBD2 (5 bases each). Germline assignment: CDR1 MNHEY and CDR2 SVGAGI. V was shortened by 4 bases and J by 4 bases, with 22 bases between the two germline ends. This CDR3 is 18 amino acids long. The CDR3 DNA reads as TGTGCCAGCAGTTCCCTCGAGTGGGTAGGGACGTCCACCGGGGAGCTGTTTTTT. It yields the protein CASSSLEWVGTSTGELFF.

The genes are TRBV7-2 and TRBJ2-7, with 8 bases fitting TRBD1. The CDR3 runs to 16 residues. Germline V lookup: CDR1 SGHTA, CDR2 FQGNSA. The V segment lost 0 bases and the J segment 7 bases; nucleotides outside the gene matches: 11. DNA of the CDR3: TGTGCCAGCAGCTTAGCATATGGACAGGGTGTGTGGGAGCAGTACTTC. Translation gives CASSLAYGQGVWEQYF.

The chain recombines TRBV6-6 with TRBJ2-7; D call uncertain. The germline V gene has CDR1 MNHNY and CDR2 SVGAGI (reference sequence). Trimming removed 6 bases from V and 4 bases from J, with 16 bases in between. The CDR3 runs 14 residues. CDR3 in DNA: TGTGCCAGCAGACCCGACGGAATGTTGTACGAGCAGTACTTC. Protein product: CASRPDGMLYEQYF.

The chain uses TRBV7-2 and TRBJ1-6; D is perhaps TRBD1 (6 bases). Deletions cut 8 bases from V and 8 bases from J, with 13 bases between. Germline CDR1 reads SGHTA; CDR2 reads FQGNSA. The CDR3 length is 13 residues. The CDR3 sequence is CASANRTDSPLHF. DNA for the CDR3: TGTGCCAGCGCGAATCGGACAGATTCACCCCTCCACTTT.

The chain joins TRBV5-4 to TRBJ1-2, with D possibly matching TRBD1 (5 bases). This CDR3 has 14 amino acids. V lost 2 bases and J lost 8, with 16 bases in between. Germline assignment: CDR1 SGHNT and CDR2 YYREEE (reference sequence). The CDR3, as DNA: TGTGCCAGCAGCTTACCCGGGACCCTGTCGGGCTACACCTTC. Translating gives CASSLPGTLSGYTF.

This chain connects TRBV9 to TRBJ2-7; D unclear. The CDR3 runs 15 residues. Trimming removed 0 bases from V and 2 bases from J, with 12 bases in between. Germline CDR1 and CDR2: SGDLS and YYNGEE. The CDR3 nucleotides read TGTGCCAGCAGCGTAGAACCTCAACCCCCCTACGAGCAGTACTTC. It is translated as CASSVEPQPPYEQYF.

This clonotype was counted once. The chain links TRBV11-2 to TRBJ2-2, with D perhaps matching TRBD2 (7 bases). Between the trimmed V and J ends, which lost 6 bases and 0 bases, there was a span of 11 bases. CDR1 and CDR2 from the germline V gene are SGHAT and FQNNGV. The CDR3 runs to 15 residues. Here the CDR3 DNA reads TGTGCCAGCAGGTCGGGGGGCACGAACACCGGGGAGCTGTTTTTT. Amino acids: CASRSGGTNTGELFF.

This chain uses TRBV5-1 with TRBJ2-1; the match to TRBD2 covers 13 bases. V gave up 6 bases and J gave up 3 bases; unmatched junction bases: 3. Looked up from germline, CDR1 is SGHRS and CDR2 is YFSETQ. CDR3 length: 15 residues. CDR3 protein: CASTRTSGGYNEQFF. The CDR3, as DNA: TGCGCCAGCACTAGGACTAGCGGGGGCTACAATGAGCAGTTCTTC.

The chain links TRBV11-2 to TRBJ2-2; TRBD1 agrees at 7 bases. V was pared by 0 bases and J by 5 bases, with 9 bases of the junction left unmatched. Germline assignment: CDR1 SGHAT and CDR2 FQNNGV. CDR3 size: 17 residues. The CDR3 DNA follows: TGTGCCAGCAGCTTAGAGAGACGACAGGGTTATACCGGGGAGCTGTTTTTT. It specifies CASSLERRQGYTGELFF. The full variable domain, in which reference TRBV11-2 and TRBJ2-2 provide the parts outside the CDR3, is EAGVAQSPRYKIIEKRQSVAFWCNPISGHATLYWYQQILGQGPKLLIQFQNNGVVDDSQLPKDRFSAERLKGVDSTLKIQPAKLEDSAVYLCASSLERRQGYTGELFFGEGSRLTVL.